This is a list of T cell receptor beta chains from one sample in a study of molecular identifiers for immune sequencing clone quantification. TCRdb re-called the PCR reads through MiXCR, storing one row per CDR3 protein. This repertoire shows fewer than 350,000 distinct CDR3 sequences, 20% to 25% found once; its top ten account for roughly 0.8%. Sequencing used naive CD8+ T cells from blood, with Jurkat cell RNA spiked in. The receptors shown here come from a human donor in good health. Some libraries in this study had Jurkat cell RNA spiked in. The CDR3 runs from the conserved cysteine through the conserved F or W. D genes are given only for firm matches. Only part of the rows carry a size: once, few, many, or a class if the clone is expanded.

abundance	j_gene	d_gene	v_gene	CDR3aa	CDR3nt
many	TRBJ2-3	.	TRBV7-2	CASSPRWSGRPTDTQYF	TGTGCCAGCAGCCCAAGGTGGAGCGGCAGACCCACAGATACGCAGTATTTT
many	TRBJ2-6	.	TRBV4-1	CASSQDPGISGANVLTF	TGCGCCAGCAGCCAAGATCCAGGGATCTCTGGGGCCAACGTCCTGACTTTC
.	TRBJ2-7	.	TRBV3-1	CASSQDLQRRAYEQYF	TGTGCCAGCAGCCAAGATCTTCAGCGGCGAGCCTACGAGCAGTACTTC
many	TRBJ2-7	.	TRBV4-3	CASSQFDVYEQYF	TGCGCCAGCAGCCAATTTGACGTTTACGAGCAGTACTTC
many	TRBJ2-3	.	TRBV6-5	CASTPGNLGTDTQYF	TGTGCCAGCACCCCAGGGAACCTAGGCACAGATACGCAGTATTTT
many	TRBJ2-2	TRBD2	TRBV24-1	CATSDLPSRLAGRNTGELFF	TGTGCCACCAGTGATTTGCCCTCTCGACTAGCGGGTAGGAACACCGGGGAGCTGTTTTTT
many	TRBJ2-7	.	TRBV30	CAWSRAPGAYEQYF	TGTGCCTGGAGCAGGGCCCCCGGGGCCTACGAGCAGTACTTC
many	TRBJ2-7	TRBD1	TRBV28	CAIVNRGNGEQYF	TGTGCCATCGTGAACAGGGGGAATGGCGAGCAGTACTTC
few	TRBJ1-3	.	TRBV13	CASSSHIGGYDSGNTIYF	TGTGCCAGCAGCTCACACATTGGGGGATATGATTCTGGAAACACCATATATTTT
.	TRBJ2-3	.	TRBV4-3	CASSQGLTTGLEVGTDTQYF	TGCGCCAGCAGCCAAGGGCTAACTACGGGCCTAGAAGTCGGCACAGATACGCAGTATTTT
.	TRBJ2-1	.	TRBV12-3/TRBV12-4	CASSPDMSSYNEQFF	TGTGCCAGCAGTCCGGACATGAGTTCCTACAATGAGCAGTTCTTC
many	TRBJ1-1	TRBD1	TRBV27	CASRRTGNEAFF	TGTGCCAGCAGAAGGACAGGTAATGAAGCTTTCTTT
.	TRBJ2-3	.	TRBV11-2	CASSLGVGRTWDTQYF	TGTGCCAGCAGCTTAGGAGTCGGACGCACATGGGATACGCAGTATTTT
.	TRBJ1-2	.	TRBV13	CASSSVTGNYGYTF	TGTGCCAGCAGCTCAGTCACAGGGAACTATGGCTACACCTTC
few	TRBJ2-5	TRBD2	TRBV6-6	CASRLSGLAGVGLQETQYF	TGTGCCAGCAGGCTCTCAGGACTAGCGGGAGTCGGGCTCCAAGAGACCCAGTACTTC
many	TRBJ1-1	TRBD1	TRBV6-6	CASSYLSRGQTEAFF	TGTGCCAGCAGTTATTTGTCGAGGGGGCAGACTGAAGCTTTCTTT
.	TRBJ2-5	TRBD2	TRBV3-1	CASSQVSSGYQETQYF	TGTGCCAGCAGCCAAGTTTCTAGCGGGTACCAAGAGACCCAGTACTTC
many	TRBJ2-5	TRBD2	TRBV27	CASMTKAGVGETQYF	TGTGCCTCTATGACAAAGGCGGGGGTCGGAGAGACCCAGTACTTC
many	TRBJ2-6	.	TRBV9	CASSPGQSLSGANVLTF	TGTGCCAGCAGCCCAGGGCAGAGCCTCTCTGGGGCCAACGTCCTGACTTTC
few	TRBJ2-3	.	TRBV19	CASSTPRQASTDTQYF	TGTGCCAGTAGTACCCCCCGGCAGGCAAGCACAGATACGCAGTATTTT
many	TRBJ2-7	.	TRBV7-2	CASSLRVHEQYF	TGTGCCAGCAGCTTAAGGGTCCACGAGCAGTACTTC
few	TRBJ2-1	TRBD2	TRBV4-3	CASSQDIAGAGYNEQFF	TGCGCCAGCAGCCAAGATATCGCGGGAGCGGGCTACAATGAGCAGTTCTTC
many	TRBJ2-3	TRBD2	TRBV20-1	CSAISGEGPDTQYF	TGCAGTGCTATTAGCGGGGAGGGACCAGATACGCAGTATTTT
few	TRBJ2-7	TRBD1	TRBV15	CATSRDLWGTGDDYEQYF	TGTGCCACCAGCAGAGATCTATGGGGGACAGGGGACGATTACGAGCAGTACTTC
many	TRBJ2-7	.	TRBV29-1	CSALRQNSYEQYF	TGCAGCGCCCTCAGACAGAACTCCTACGAGCAGTACTTC
.	TRBJ2-3	.	TRBV12-3/TRBV12-4	CASSYGTLSPDTQYF	TGTGCCAGCAGTTACGGGACTCTGTCCCCAGATACGCAGTATTTT
.	TRBJ2-7	.	TRBV4-3	CASSQARLPGYEQYF	TGCGCCAGCAGCCAAGCACGACTCCCCGGCTACGAGCAGTACTTC
many	TRBJ2-7	TRBD1	TRBV6-5	CASSQFAVQGAYEQYF	TGTGCCAGCAGTCAATTCGCAGTCCAGGGGGCCTACGAGCAGTACTTC
many	TRBJ2-3	.	TRBV7-8	CASSTRTDTQYF	TGTGCCAGCAGCACCCGCACAGATACGCAGTATTTT
many	TRBJ2-1	.	TRBV4-3	CASSQAAYYNEQFF	TGCGCCAGCAGCCAAGCGGCCTACTACAATGAGCAGTTCTTC
many	TRBJ1-1	TRBD1	TRBV6-5	CASSYRDRGMNTEAFF	TGTGCCAGCAGTTATCGGGACAGGGGAATGAACACTGAAGCTTTCTTT
many	TRBJ2-1	.	TRBV7-8	CASSLVPVYNEQFF	TGTGCCAGCAGCTTAGTGCCCGTCTACAATGAGCAGTTCTTC
few	TRBJ1-1	TRBD1	TRBV3-1	CASSLGTGSWNTEAFF	TGTGCCAGCAGCCTAGGGACAGGTTCTTGGAACACTGAAGCTTTCTTT
.	TRBJ1-2	.	TRBV20-1	CSAEEQENYGHTF	TGCAGTGCGGAAGAACAGGAAAACTATGGCCACACCTTC
.	TRBJ2-3	.	TRBV20-1	CSARCRDRTDTQYF	TGCAGTGCTAGATGCAGAGATAGGACAGATACACAGTATTTT
many	TRBJ2-7	TRBD2	TRBV20-1	CSAKLAGTPHEQYF	TGCAGTGCTAAACTAGCGGGGACACCCCACGAGCAGTACTTC
many	TRBJ1-1	.	TRBV4-1	CASSPRQLNTEAFF	TGCGCCAGCAGCCCCCGACAGTTAAACACTGAAGCTTTCTTT
few	TRBJ2-7	TRBD1	TRBV13	CASSPSGQASFEQYF	TGTGCCAGCAGCCCGTCAGGACAGGCGTCTTTCGAGCAGTACTTC
few	TRBJ2-3	.	TRBV27	CASSLYGGDTDTQYF	TGTGCCAGCAGTTTATACGGCGGGGACACAGATACGCAGTATTTT
many	TRBJ2-7	.	TRBV3-1	CASSQWIGPYEQYF	TGTGCCAGCAGCCAATGGATAGGGCCCTACGAGCAGTACTTC
many	TRBJ2-1	TRBD1	TRBV4-1	CASSPTGLEQFF	TGCGCCAGCAGCCCGACAGGGCTTGAGCAGTTCTTC
.	TRBJ2-7	.	TRBV4-1	CASSQDRGHPYEQYF	TGCGCCAGCAGCCAAGATCGGGGACATCCCTACGAGCAGTACTTC
.	TRBJ2-3	.	TRBV7-6	CASGLAGGTDTQYF	TGTGCCAGCGGCTTAGCCGGGGGCACAGATACGCAGTATTTT
many	TRBJ2-3	TRBD2	TRBV7-2	CASSFGSGGITDTQYF	TGTGCCAGCAGCTTCGGTAGCGGGGGCATCACAGATACGCAGTATTTT
many	TRBJ2-5	.	TRBV9	CASGGRETQYF	TGTGCCAGTGGGGGCAGAGAGACCCAGTACTTC
few	TRBJ2-3	TRBD1	TRBV7-3	CASSPGQLTDTQYF	TGTGCCAGCAGCCCGGGACAGCTTACAGATACGCAGTATTTT
few	TRBJ2-1	.	TRBV7-2	CASSFYANEQFF	TGTGCCAGCAGCTTTTACGCCAATGAGCAGTTCTTC
.	TRBJ2-7	.	TRBV12-3/TRBV12-4	CASSYGRSYEQYF	TGTGCCAGCAGTTATGGGCGCTCCTACGAGCAGTACTTC
few	TRBJ2-5	.	TRBV27	CASSFLAGTPQETQYF	TGTGCCAGCAGTTTCTTGGCAGGGACACCGCAAGAGACCCAGTACTTC
.	TRBJ2-5	TRBD2	TRBV7-9	CASSLVGLAETQETQYF	TGTGCCAGCAGCTTAGTGGGACTAGCGGAAACACAAGAGACCCAGTACTTC
many	TRBJ1-1	.	TRBV6-2/TRBV6-3	CASSLDGLNTEAFF	TGTGCCAGCAGTTTGGACGGCCTGAACACTGAAGCTTTCTTT